Given below is one T cell receptor beta chain in context. TCRdb used MiXCR to reprocess the RT-PCR reads, holding one entry per CDR3 protein. The profile shows just under 550,000 distinct CDR3 sequences, under 30% of them singletons. The sample belongs to a study of response to subunit inactivated influenza vaccine. This CDR3 has 14 amino acids. Germline loops: CDR1 SGHTA, CDR2 FQGNSA. Trimming shortened V by 3 bases and J by 5 bases, and 11 bases separated the two germline ends. A further study also used this sample, focusing on T cells expressing NK-cell markers. Per that study: The authors made TCR beta cDNA libraries by 5'RACE template switching. This switching added a universal primer site and UMIs. It was from sorted CD3+CD56+NKG2C+, CD3+CD56+NKG2C- and CD3+CD56-NKG2C+ T cells that TCR beta repertoires came. Dominant NKG2C+ clonotypes accounted for about 1.0-7.0% of CD8+ T cells in a handful of donors.

The rearrangement uses TRBV7-2 and TRBJ1-5; D perhaps matches TRBD1 (6 bases). The sequence was collected from a man between 50 and 59 years old who received an inactivated influenza vaccine. The sample here was CD4+ T cells sorted from PBMCs, taken 11 to 12 days after vaccination. The CDR3 DNA reads as TGTGCCAGCAGCTTTAGTAAGGGGGATCAGCCCCAGCATTTT. Its protein is CASSFSKGDQPQHF.